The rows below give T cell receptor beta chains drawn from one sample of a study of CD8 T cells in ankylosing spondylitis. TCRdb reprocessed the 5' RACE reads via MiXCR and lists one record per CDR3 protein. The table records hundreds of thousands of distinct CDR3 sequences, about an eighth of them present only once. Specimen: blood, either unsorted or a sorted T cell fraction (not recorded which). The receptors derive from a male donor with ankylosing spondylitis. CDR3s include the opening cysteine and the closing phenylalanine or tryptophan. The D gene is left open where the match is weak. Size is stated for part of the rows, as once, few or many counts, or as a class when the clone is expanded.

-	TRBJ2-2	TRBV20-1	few	CSAPAKAATGELFF	TGCAGTGCTCCGGCGAAGGCTGCCACCGGGGAGCTGTTTTTT
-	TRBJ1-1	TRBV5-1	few	CASSPGHTNTEAFF	TGCGCCAGCAGCCCGGGACATACGAACACTGAAGCTTTCTTT
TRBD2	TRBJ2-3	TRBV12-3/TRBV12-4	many	CASSFWRGADTQYF	TGTGCCAGCAGTTTTTGGCGGGGGGCAGATACGCAGTATTTT
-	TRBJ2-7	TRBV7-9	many	CASTETGTIYEQYF	TGTGCCAGCACCGAAACCGGGACAATCTACGAGCAGTACTTC
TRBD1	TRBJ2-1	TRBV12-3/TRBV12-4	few	CASIPGTVFREEQFF	TGTGCCAGCATTCCCGGGACAGTGTTTAGGGAGGAGCAGTTCTTC
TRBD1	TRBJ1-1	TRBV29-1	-	CSVEQGGGTEAFF	TGCAGCGTTGAACAGGGGGGGGGCACTGAAGCTTTCTTT
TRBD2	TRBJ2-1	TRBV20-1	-	CSARDSTGTNYNEQFF	TGCAGTGCTAGAGATAGTACCGGGACTAACTACAATGAGCAGTTCTTC
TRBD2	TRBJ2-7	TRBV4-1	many	CASSQEGTSGYEQYF	TGCGCCAGCAGCCAAGAAGGGACTAGCGGCTACGAGCAGTACTTC
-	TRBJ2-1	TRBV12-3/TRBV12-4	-	CASSFVPNEQFF	TGTGCCAGCAGTTTTGTCCCGAATGAGCAGTTCTTC
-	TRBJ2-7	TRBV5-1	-	CASRKDSQSYEQYF	TGCGCCAGCAGAAAGGACAGCCAGTCCTACGAGCAGTACTTC
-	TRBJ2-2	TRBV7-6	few	CASSLRLANTGELFF	TGTGCCAGCAGCTTAAGGCTTGCGAACACCGGGGAGCTGTTTTTT
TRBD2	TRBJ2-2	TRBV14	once	CASSRVAGAGELFF	TGTGCCAGCAGCCGGGTGGCGGGAGCCGGGGAGCTGTTTTTT
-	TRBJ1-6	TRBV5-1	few	CASTLSGGNSPLHF	TGCGCCAGCACCTTGTCGGGGGGGAATTCACCCCTCCACTTT
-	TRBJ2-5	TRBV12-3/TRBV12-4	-	CASSLVRGLEGTQYF	TGTGCCAGCAGTTTAGTTAGAGGCCTCGAGGGGACCCAGTACTTC
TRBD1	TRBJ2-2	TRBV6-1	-	CASRVTGGYTGELFF	TGTGCCAGCAGGGTAACAGGGGGCTACACCGGGGAGCTGTTTTTT
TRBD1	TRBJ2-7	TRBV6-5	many	CASSYGQGSYEQYF	TGTGCCAGCAGTTACGGACAGGGCTCCTACGAGCAGTACTTC
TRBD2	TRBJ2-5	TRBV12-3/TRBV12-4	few	CASSLFGGSGETQYF	TGTGCCAGCAGTTTGTTCGGGGGGAGTGGGGAGACCCAGTACTTC
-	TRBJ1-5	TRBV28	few	CASSSEKVGGPQHF	TGTGCCAGCAGTTCCGAGAAGGTGGGTGGGCCCCAGCATTTT
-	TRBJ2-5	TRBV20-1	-	CSASHYETQYF	TGCAGTGCTAGCCACTACGAGACCCAGTACTTC
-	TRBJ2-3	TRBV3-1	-	CASSQISQTDTQYF	TGTGCCAGCAGCCAAATCTCCCAAACAGATACGCAGTATTTT
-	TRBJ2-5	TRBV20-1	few	CSAKGSETGPQETQYF	TGCAGTGCTAAGGGCTCGGAGACGGGGCCCCAAGAGACCCAGTACTTC
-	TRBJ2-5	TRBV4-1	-	CASSQENRSPGTQYF	TGCGCCAGCAGCCAAGAAAATCGCAGTCCGGGGACCCAGTACTTC
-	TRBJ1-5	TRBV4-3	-	CASSQVVGQPQHF	TGCGCCAGCAGCCAAGTCGTGGGCCAGCCCCAGCATTTT
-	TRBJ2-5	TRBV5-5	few	CASRGRLETQYF	TGTGCCAGCAGGGGGAGGTTGGAGACCCAGTACTTC
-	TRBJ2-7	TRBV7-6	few	CASSLDPTGTYEQYF	TGTGCCAGCAGCTTAGACCCGACAGGGACTTACGAGCAGTACTTC
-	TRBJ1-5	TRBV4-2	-	CASSRRRSNQPQHF	TGTGCCAGCAGTCGAAGGCGTAGCAATCAGCCCCAGCATTTT
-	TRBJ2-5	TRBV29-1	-	CSVVGTGETQYF	TGCAGCGTTGTCGGCACCGGGGAGACCCAGTACTTC
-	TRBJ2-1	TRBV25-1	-	CASSAAGNSYNEQFF	TGTGCCAGCAGTGCCGCGGGGAACTCCTACAATGAGCAGTTCTTC
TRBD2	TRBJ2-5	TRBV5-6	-	CASSRPGLAGKRETQYF	TGTGCCAGCAGCCGTCCGGGACTAGCGGGGAAGAGGGAGACCCAGTACTTC
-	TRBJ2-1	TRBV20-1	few	CSARDLRGNEQFF	TGCAGTGCTAGAGATTTAAGGGGCAATGAGCAGTTCTTC
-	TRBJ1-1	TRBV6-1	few	CASRRTIPENTEAFF	TGTGCCAGCAGGCGCACGATCCCAGAGAACACTGAAGCTTTCTTT
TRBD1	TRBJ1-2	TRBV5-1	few	CASSLGSGGPNYGYTF	TGCGCCAGCAGCTTGGGGTCAGGGGGCCCTAACTATGGCTACACCTTC
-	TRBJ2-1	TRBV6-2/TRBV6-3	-	CASSYGPISYNEQFF	TGTGCCAGCAGTTACGGACCCATCTCCTACAATGAGCAGTTCTTC
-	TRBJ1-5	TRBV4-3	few	CASSLSPEYQPQHF	TGCGCCAGCAGCCTCTCTCCCGAGTATCAGCCCCAGCATTTT
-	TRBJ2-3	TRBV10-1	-	CASSSDGITDTQYF	TGCGCCAGCAGCTCGGACGGGATCACAGATACGCAGTATTTT
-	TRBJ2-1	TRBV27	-	CASSLSGTLGVYEQFF	TGTGCCAGCAGTTTATCCGGGACTCTCGGGGTGTATGAGCAGTTCTTC
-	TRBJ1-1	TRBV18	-	CASSPRSTGEAFF	TGTGCCAGCTCACCACGAAGTACAGGGGAAGCTTTCTTT
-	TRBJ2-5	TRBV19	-	CASSIMGEVGSETQYF	TGTGCCAGTAGTATTATGGGGGAAGTCGGGTCGGAGACCCAGTACTTC
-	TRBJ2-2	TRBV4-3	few	CASSQDKGVGELFF	TGCGCCAGCAGCCAAGATAAGGGGGTCGGGGAGCTGTTTTTT
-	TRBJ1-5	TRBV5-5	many	CASSLAVGVGQPQHF	TGTGCCAGCAGCTTGGCTGTCGGGGTTGGTCAGCCCCAGCATTTT
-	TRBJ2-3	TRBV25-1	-	CASGRVGSTDTQYF	TGTGCCAGCGGCAGGGTAGGCAGCACAGATACGCAGTATTTT
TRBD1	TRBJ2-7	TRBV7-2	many	CASSPSSTGKGYEQYF	TGTGCCAGCAGCCCATCTTCGACAGGGAAAGGCTACGAGCAGTACTTC
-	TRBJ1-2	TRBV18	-	CASSPAVDIHYGYTF	TGTGCCAGCTCACCTGCAGTGGACATTCACTATGGCTACACCTTC
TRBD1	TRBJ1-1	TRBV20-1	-	CCARLQGQGHITEAFF	TGCTGTGCTAGACTCCAGGGACAGGGTCATATCACTGAAGCTTTCTTT